This T cell receptor (beta chain) is drawn from a study of monozygotic twins with inflammatory bowel disease (dated 2019 in TCRdb). As for the study more broadly: The complete study included around 30 monozygotic twin pairs: 19 IBD-discordant Danish pairs and nine German pairs, of which four were IBD-concordant and five were IBD-discordant. Each individual had, on average, about 151 000 unique TCRalpha sequences and 181 000 unique TCRbeta sequences available for analysis. Disease-associated traits were sought mainly through comparisons between IBD patients and their genetically identical healthy co-twins within discordant pairs.

About this clonotype itself: The antigen it binds to is not known.

From each donor, a 2.5 ml peripheral blood sample was drawn into PAXgene tubes and stored at -80 degrees C. Without T cell sorting, total RNA was isolated from whole blood using the PAXgene blood miRNA kit on an automated QIAcube. Peripheral blood from monozygotic twin pairs who were concordant or discordant for inflammatory bowel disease underwent deep TCRalpha and TCRbeta repertoire profiling using unique molecular barcoding. Smoking habits were recorded for all twin pairs, with individuals classified as current, former or never smokers. Library method: 5' RACE. For each TCR library, 3,500 to 4,000 ng of total RNA was used. For each sample, cDNA synthesis was carried out in eight separate reactions using SMARTScribe reverse transcriptase. During cDNA synthesis, unique molecular identifiers containing a 6-nucleotide sample barcode were introduced by template switching. TCRalpha and TCRbeta cDNA was amplified by two nested PCRs of approximately 17 and 9 cycles, with bead purification after each PCR. Before amplification, the cDNA was treated with uracil DNA-glycosylase and purified using the QIAquick PCR purification kit. The second PCR added Illumina TruSeq-compatible adapters along with sample-specific barcodes. Library quality and concentration were checked on TapeStation and Qubit, and libraries were pooled at about 5 ng each. The pooled libraries were sequenced with 2 x 100 bp reads and custom sequencing primers on an Illumina HiSeq2500 single-index Rapid Run. The paper's data handling went like this. MiGEC version 1.2.6 was used for UMI-based consensus assembly to correct PCR and sequencing errors. MiXCR version 2.1.1 was used for V(D)J alignment, clonotype assembly and CDR3 extraction. Normalisation of gene usage, clonotype sharing and MAIT/NKT TCR abundance was achieved by analysing the top 1000, 10 000 and 20 000 clonotypes per sample. After downsampling to 27 000 UMIs, diversity was calculated as the inverse Simpson index using the vegan R package. Paired Mann-Whitney U tests were applied to discordant twin pairs, and Benjamini-Hochberg correction was used for multiple testing. Reads reprocessed by TCRdb are summarized as one entry per CDR3 protein sequence, and DNA is absent. These V and J calls are TCRdb output, not the study's own analysis. The table of this sample itemizes 400,000 to 500,000 distinct CDR3 sequences. The ten largest clones add up to 2% to 3% of the sample.

Results the study describes overall, beyond this receptor: No single strong signal or clonotype linked to IBD turned up in the results, so the idea that one exists was not supported. The analysis was unable to tell different T cell subtypes apart. Measured by the inverse Simpson index, TCRbeta repertoire diversity was lower in IBD patients than in their healthy co-twins. Repertoire similarity did not differ between concordant and discordant twins, possibly due to limited statistical power. Because patients were on differing immunosuppressive treatments, the repertoires may have picked up extra background noise and inter-individual variability. IBD patients shared fewer clonotypes with other individuals than healthy twins did, most markedly in patients showing signs of disease activity.

Counted from cysteine to phenylalanine, this CDR3 has 15 amino acids. No DNA is recorded. Per the germline V gene, MNHEY is the CDR1 and SVGAGI is the CDR2. This TCR derives from a human donor with ulcerative colitis or Crohn's disease, or a healthy co-twin of an affected twin (not recorded which). Rearrangement joined TRBV6-5 to TRBJ2-1; TCRdb picks TRBD1, but there is no DNA to check that call. What was sequenced was blood. The CDR3 region has the sequence CASSYSNGGDNEQFF.